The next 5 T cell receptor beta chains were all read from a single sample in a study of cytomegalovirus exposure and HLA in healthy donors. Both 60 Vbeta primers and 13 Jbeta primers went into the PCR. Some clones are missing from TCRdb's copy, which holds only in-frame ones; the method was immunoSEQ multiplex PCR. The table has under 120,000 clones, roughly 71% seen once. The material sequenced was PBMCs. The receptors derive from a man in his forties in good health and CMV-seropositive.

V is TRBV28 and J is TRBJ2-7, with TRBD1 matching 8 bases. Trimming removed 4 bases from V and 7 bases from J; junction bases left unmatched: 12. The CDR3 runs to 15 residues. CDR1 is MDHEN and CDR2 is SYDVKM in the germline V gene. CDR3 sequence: CASSSPETGVGEQYF. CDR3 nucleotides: TGTGCCAGCAGTTCCCCTGAGACAGGGGTCGGTGAGCAGTACTTC.

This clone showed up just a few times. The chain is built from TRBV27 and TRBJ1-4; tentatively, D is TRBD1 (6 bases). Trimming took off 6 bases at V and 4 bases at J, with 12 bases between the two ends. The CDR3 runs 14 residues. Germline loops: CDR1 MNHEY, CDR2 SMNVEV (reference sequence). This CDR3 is CASRGGWGNEKLFF. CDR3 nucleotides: TGTGCCAGCAGAGGGGGATGGGGTAATGAAAAACTGTTTTTT.

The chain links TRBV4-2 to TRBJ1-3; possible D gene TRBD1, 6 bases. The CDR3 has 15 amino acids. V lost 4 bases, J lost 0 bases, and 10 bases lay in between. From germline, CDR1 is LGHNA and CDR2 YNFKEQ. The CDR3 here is CASSLTGISGNTIYF. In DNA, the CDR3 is TGTGCCAGCAGCCTCACAGGGATCTCTGGAAACACCATATATTTT.

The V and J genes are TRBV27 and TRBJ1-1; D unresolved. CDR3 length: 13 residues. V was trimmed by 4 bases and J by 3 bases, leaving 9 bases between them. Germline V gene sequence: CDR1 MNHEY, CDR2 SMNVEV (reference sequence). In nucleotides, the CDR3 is TGTGCCAGCAGTTACCTAGGAGACACTGAAGCTTTCTTT. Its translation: CASSYLGDTEAFF.

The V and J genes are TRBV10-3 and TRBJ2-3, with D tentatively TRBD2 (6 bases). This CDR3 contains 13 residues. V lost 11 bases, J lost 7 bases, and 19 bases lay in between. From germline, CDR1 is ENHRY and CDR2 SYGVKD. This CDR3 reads CARTWGVLNTQYF. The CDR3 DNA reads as TGTGCCCGAACGTGGGGGGTTCTGAATACGCAGTATTTT.